The next 14 T cell receptor beta chains were all read from a single sample in a study of cytomegalovirus exposure and HLA in healthy donors. Primers included in the PCR were 60 Vbeta and 13 Jbeta primers. Libraries were prepared by immunoSEQ multiplex PCR; TCRdb keeps only in-frame clonotypes and omits some of them. The sample consists of about 140,000 clones, 60% to 85% of them appearing once. Sequenced material: PBMCs. Receptor source: a man aged 25-45 years in good health and CMV-seronegative.

This sequence joins TRBV25-1 and TRBJ2-3; D gene ambiguous. V lost 6 bases, J lost 6 bases, and 7 bases lay in between. Germline V gene data show CDR1 as MGHDK and CDR2 as SYGVNS. CDR3 length: 11 residues. CDR3 nucleotides: TGTGCCAGCAGACTTTCCGATACGCAGTATTTT. It is translated as CASRLSDTQYF.

V usage is TRBV7-9 and J usage is TRBJ2-5; TRBD1 agrees at 7 bases. With 4 bases clipped from V and 5 bases from J, the junction kept 13 bases outside the gene matches. CDR3 length equals 16 residues. Germline assignment: CDR1 SEHNR and CDR2 FQNEAQ (reference sequence). Here the CDR3 reads CASSSVLGRTGETQYF. The CDR3 DNA reads as TGTGCCAGCAGCTCCGTCCTGGGGCGGACAGGCGAGACCCAGTACTTC.

This chain joins TRBV28 and TRBJ1-4; D is possibly TRBD1 (5 bases). CDR1 MDHEN and CDR2 SYDVKM come from the germline V gene. Trimming removed 2 bases at V and 1 base at J, with 5 bases between. This CDR3 has 14 amino acids. CDR3 loop: CASSLRGTNEKLFF. In DNA form, the CDR3 reads TGTGCCAGCAGTTTAAGGGGAACTAATGAAAAACTGTTTTTT.

The J gene is TRBJ2-5, the V gene TRBV15; no firm D call. The V end was cut by 4 bases, the J end by 4 bases, with 16 bases between. This CDR3 contains 15 residues. Germline lookup yields CDR1 LNHNV and CDR2 YYDKDF (reference sequence). CDR3 loop: CATSTTIEVAETQYF. CDR3 bases: TGTGCCACCAGCACCACAATAGAGGTTGCAGAGACCCAGTACTTC.

The chain recombines TRBV7-2 with TRBJ2-7; 10 nucleotides agree with TRBD2. Per the germline V gene, CDR1 is SGHTA and CDR2 is FQGNSA. After removal of 5 bases from V and 5 bases from J, the junction contained 9 bases not matched to a gene. The CDR3 sequence is 15 residues long. CDR3 DNA sequence: TGTGCCAGCAGCCCCCGGTTAGCGGGGGGTCACGAGCAGTACTTC. It encodes CASSPRLAGGHEQYF.

The chain employs TRBV5-6 and TRBJ1-6; weak D call: TRBD1 (5 bases). Germline V gene sequence: CDR1 SGHDT, CDR2 YYEEEE. The CDR3 sequence is 16 residues long. The V end was cut by 1 base, the J end by 7 bases, with 15 bases between. The DNA of the CDR3 is TGTGCCAGCAGCTTGAAGGGAGGACAACGGAATTCACCCCTCCACTTT. It encodes CASSLKGGQRNSPLHF.

The V and J genes are TRBV28 and TRBJ1-5; 10 bases match TRBD1. The CDR3 extends over 16 amino acids. Germline values: CDR1 MDHEN, CDR2 SYDVKM. V lost 6 bases and J lost 3; bases outside the gene matches: 8. The DNA of the CDR3 is TGTGCCAGCAGGCCCCGGGACAGGGGTTACAATCAGCCCCAGCATTTT. It yields the protein CASRPRDRGYNQPQHF.

This clone was counted once. The chain employs TRBV7-3 and TRBJ2-1; tentatively, D is TRBD1 (6 bases). V was clipped by 2 bases and J by 7 bases, with 12 bases between them. Germline assignment: CDR1 SGHTA and CDR2 FQGTGA. CDR3 length: 14 residues. This chain's CDR3 is CASSLDRTLNEQFF. The CDR3 DNA reads as TGTGCCAGCAGCTTAGACAGGACCCTTAATGAGCAGTTCTTC.

The genes are TRBV5-4 and TRBJ2-3; 12 nucleotides line up with TRBD1. After removal of 1 base from V and 1 base from J, the junction contained 4 bases not matched to a gene. The germline CDR1 and CDR2 sequences are SGHNT and YYREEE (reference sequence). The CDR3 runs to 17 residues. The CDR3 protein is CASSLTGQGARTDTQYF. CDR3 bases: TGTGCCAGCAGCTTGACGGGACAGGGGGCGCGCACAGATACGCAGTATTTT.

The rearrangement joins TRBV28 to TRBJ1-2, with D perhaps TRBD1 (5 bases). V shed 6 bases and J shed 7 bases, with 15 bases lying between them. In germline, CDR1 is MDHEN, CDR2 SYDVKM. The CDR3 spans 13 residues. The CDR3 sequence: CASSSQGKTGYTF. Here the CDR3 DNA reads TGTGCCAGCAGCTCCCAGGGTAAAACTGGCTACACCTTC.

The rearrangement joins TRBV7-8 to TRBJ2-3, with D possibly being TRBD2 (6 bases). In germline, CDR1 is SGHVS, CDR2 FQNEAQ. The CDR3 is 14 residues long. Trimming shortened V by 3 bases and J by 2 bases, and 9 bases separated the two germline ends. The CDR3 bases are TGTGCCAGCAGCTTGGGCGGGAACACAGATACGCAGTATTTT. This gives the protein CASSLGGNTDTQYF.

The CDR3 sequence: CASSPDSQGRLETQYF. As DNA, the CDR3 is TGTGCCAGCAGCCCCGACTCACAGGGCCGGCTGGAGACCCAGTACTTC. J is TRBJ2-5 and V is TRBV5-6, with D perhaps TRBD1 (6 bases). Germline-derived CDR1 and CDR2 are SGHDT and YYEEEE. Trimming removed 4 bases at V and 5 bases at J, with 21 bases between. This CDR3 spans 16 amino acids.

The chain employs TRBV7-9 and TRBJ2-3; 7 nucleotides line up with TRBD1. The germline gives CDR1 SEHNR, CDR2 FQNEAQ (reference sequence). The junction had 5 bases not matched to a gene; V was cut back by 2 bases and J by 3 bases. The CDR3 length is 15 residues. The CDR3 bases are TGTGCCAGCAGCTTATGGGCAGGGGGTACAGATACGCAGTATTTT. This codes for CASSLWAGGTDTQYF.

The chain joins TRBV5-4 to TRBJ2-1; 10 nucleotides agree with TRBD1. The CDR3 length is 14 residues. V shed 5 bases, J shed 5 bases, and the junction held 4 bases outside the gene matches. Germline V gives CDR1 SGHNT, CDR2 YYREEE (reference sequence). CDR3 sequence: CASSRTGGDNEQFF. The CDR3 DNA is TGTGCCAGCAGTAGGACAGGGGGTGACAATGAGCAGTTCTTC.